These 10 T cell receptor beta chains came from one sample sequenced in a study of blood T cell repertoires in COVID-19. Measured with immunoSEQ multiplex PCR; TCRdb has only the in-frame clones, and not every one. The sample includes tens of thousands of clones, 78% seen only once; the top ten take about a sixth. The specimen was peripheral blood. Every receptor here comes from a human donor in a cohort sampled during active COVID-19.

The DNA of the CDR3 is TGTGCCAGCAGACCCGGGACAGGGGGCCATGGCTACACCTTC. Protein sequence: CASRPGTGGHGYTF. J is TRBJ1-2 and V is TRBV28; 12 positions agree with TRBD1. Per the germline V gene, CDR1 is MDHEN and CDR2 is SYDVKM. The CDR3 loop spans 14 amino acids. J gave up 6 bases and V 6 bases, and 5 bases lay outside the gene matches.

V gene TRBV2 combines with J gene TRBJ2-3; D might be TRBD2 (5 bases). The CDR3 is 16 residues long. The germline V gene has CDR1 SNHLY and CDR2 FYNNEI. V was clipped by 4 bases and J by 2 bases, with 16 bases between them. The CDR3 reads CASSVDGKVYTDTQYF. The CDR3 coding sequence is TGTGCCAGCAGTGTGGACGGGAAGGTGTACACAGATACGCAGTATTTT. The complete variable domain, with remaining parts taken from reference TRBV2 and TRBJ2-3, reads EPEVTQTPSHQVTQMGQEVILRCVPISNHLYFYWYRQILGQKVEFLVSFYNNEISEKSEIFDDQFSVERPDGSNFTLKIRSTKLEDSAMYFCASSVDGKVYTDTQYFGPGTRLTVL.

The rearrangement uses TRBV7-2 and TRBJ2-3, with 8 bases matching TRBD2. Germline loops: CDR1 SGHTA, CDR2 FQGNSA. V trimming: 7 bases; J trimming: 4 bases; junction bases outside the gene matches: 10. This CDR3 has 15 amino acids. CDR3 DNA: TGTGCCAGCACGAGCGGGAGAGGGGCCTCAGATACGCAGTATTTT. It translates to CASTSGRGASDTQYF.

V usage is TRBV11-2 and J usage is TRBJ2-1; 7 positions match TRBD2. Germline lookup yields CDR1 SGHAT and CDR2 FQNNGV. The CDR3 runs 15 residues. With 1 base clipped from V and 5 bases from J, the junction kept 5 bases outside the gene matches. The CDR3 coding sequence is TGTGCCAGCAGCTTAGCGGGAGGCCTGAACAATGAGCAGTTCTTC. Its translation: CASSLAGGLNNEQFF.

This clone was seen only a few times. V gene TRBV28 combines with J gene TRBJ1-2; no reliable D call. The CDR3 has 12 residues. V lost 3 bases and J 8 bases, leaving 10 bases between the germline ends. Germline CDR1 and CDR2: MDHEN and SYDVKM. The CDR3 DNA reads TGTGCCAGCAGTTTCCGGGGTTTGGGCTACACCTTC. Protein product: CASSFRGLGYTF.

The chain employs TRBV11-2 and TRBJ2-3; no clear D. The CDR3 totals 15 residues. Trimming took off 1 base at V and 1 base at J, with 9 bases between the two ends. In germline, CDR1 is SGHAT, CDR2 FQNNGV. The CDR3, as DNA: TGTGCCAGCAGCTTAGTCGGGTATGGCACAGATACGCAGTATTTT. It translates to CASSLVGYGTDTQYF.

CDR3 DNA sequence: TGTGCCAGCAGCTCCCCAGGACTAGCGGGAGGGGGAGAGACCCAGTACTTC. It yields the protein CASSSPGLAGGGETQYF. This sequence joins TRBV7-2 and TRBJ2-5; 15 positions agree with TRBD2. Per the germline V gene, CDR1 is SGHTA and CDR2 is FQGNSA. V lost 4 bases and J lost 4; bases outside the gene matches: 7. There are 17 residues in the CDR3.

V gene TRBV4-1 combines with J gene TRBJ2-7; D is perhaps TRBD1 (6 bases). The length of the CDR3 is 15 residues. V gave up 2 bases and J gave up 1 base, with 12 bases separating them. CDR1 MGHRA and CDR2 YSYEKL come from the germline V gene. CDR3 sequence reads: CASSQTPGQSYEQYF. The CDR3 DNA is TGCGCCAGCAGCCAAACTCCGGGACAATCCTACGAGCAGTACTTC.

The rearrangement joins TRBV3-1 (or the pseudogene TRBV3-2) to TRBJ1-2, with D possibly TRBD1 on 5 matching bases. Per germline, CDR1 LGHDT and CDR2 YNNKEL (reference sequence). V was shortened by 4 bases and J by 8 bases, with 17 bases between the two germline ends. The CDR3 spans 14 residues. CDR3 protein: CASSRLEGYEGYTF. The CDR3 DNA reads as TGTGCCAGCAGCCGACTGGAGGGGTATGAAGGCTACACCTTC.

This clone has more than one count but fewer than ten. This chain connects TRBV11-2 to TRBJ2-7, with 7 bases that match TRBD2. V lost 5 bases to trimming and J lost 5 bases; unmatched junction nucleotides: 12. Per the germline V gene, CDR1 is SGHAT and CDR2 is FQNNGV. This CDR3 contains 15 residues. The CDR3 DNA sequence: TGTGCCAGCAGCCGTGTGACGGGAGGAACCCACGAGCAGTACTTC. This sequence encodes CASSRVTGGTHEQYF.